This TCR beta chain was observed in a study of shared clonotypes between healthy human individuals. At the level of the study: Each donor's CD4 naive and CD4 memory cells filled three plates apiece, CD8 naive two, and CD8 memory one. Study-wide findings and caveats: In contrast to clonotypes shared by all four donors, non-shared clonotypes had lower generation probabilities.

The CDR3 spans 15 residues. The V and J ends lost 4 bases and 2 bases respectively, with 14 bases between them. Germline V gives CDR1 SGHRS, CDR2 YFSETQ. Clones were read by immunoSEQ multiplex PCR, and TCRdb kept only the in-frame ones, dropping some. The sample has roughly 1 million clones, about 74% seen once. With respect to this clone: Antigen specificity is unknown.

Every contributor of samples was a Caucasian grown-up residing in Nashville, Tennessee. The sample consisted of memory CD4+ T cells sorted from blood. Subset meaning: CD45RA-negative fraction. The TCR was taken from a man in his late teens or twenties in good health. The rearrangement uses TRBV5-1 and TRBJ2-3; D might be TRBD1 or TRBD2, each matching 6 bases. The CDR3 loop reads CASSVGGDNTDTQYF. In nucleotides, the CDR3 is TGCGCCAGCAGCGTGGGGGGCGATAACACAGATACGCAGTATTTT.